Included here is one TCR beta chain sequence, with context. The antigen is undetermined. Germline assignment: CDR1 MDHEN and CDR2 SYDVKM. The CDR3 totals 14 residues. This entry is derived from a study of monozygotic twins with inflammatory bowel disease. Study-wide results and caveats: No single strong signal or clonotype associated with IBD was supported.

TCRdb reprocessed the 5' RACE reads and keeps a single row for each CDR3 protein, giving no DNA. The sample includes 400,000 to 500,000 distinct CDR3 sequences. The sequencing input was blood. This TCR was sampled from a human donor with ulcerative colitis or Crohn's disease, or a healthy co-twin of an affected twin (not recorded which). V gene TRBV28 combines with J gene TRBJ2-7. Here the CDR3 reads CASSLGYNNYEQCF.